This T cell receptor beta chain is drawn from a study of T-cell reconstitution after alpha-beta-depleted transplantation in children. TCRbeta library preparation incorporated unique molecular identifiers. TCRdb reprocessed the PCR reads with MiXCR, giving one entry per CDR3 protein. Of 360,000 or so distinct CDR3 sequences in the sample, roughly 20% were seen once. V lost 5 bases to trimming and J lost 1 base, with 17 bases between them. CDR1 is MDHEN and CDR2 is SYDVKM in the germline V gene. CDR3 length: 16 residues. The V gene is TRBV28, the J gene TRBJ2-5, with TRBD1 as a possible D gene (5 bases). The sequence was obtained from a human donor who donated a stem cell graft to a child with acute myeloid leukemia. The sequencing here drew on PBMCs from the stem cell graft donor, taken from the stem cell graft. CDR3 loop: CASSPQGFRAQETQYF. CDR3 nucleotides: TGTGCCAGCAGTCCCCAGGGTTTCAGGGCCCAAGAGACCCAGTACTTC.